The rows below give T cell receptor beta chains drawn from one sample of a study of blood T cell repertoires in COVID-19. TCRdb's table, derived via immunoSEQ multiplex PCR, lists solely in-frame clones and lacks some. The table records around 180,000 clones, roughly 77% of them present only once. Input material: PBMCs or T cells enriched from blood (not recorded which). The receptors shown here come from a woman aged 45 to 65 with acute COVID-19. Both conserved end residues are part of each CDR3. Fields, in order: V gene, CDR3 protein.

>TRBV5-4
CASSLRTSGLTDTQYF
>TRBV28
CASRNLAGSFTDTQYF
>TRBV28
CASSFSRAYGYTF
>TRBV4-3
CASSQDRQGGSYGYTF
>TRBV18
CASSPRGQATGNTIYF
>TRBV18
CASSPPAGYNEQFF
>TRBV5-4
CASTGGQGVRTEAFF
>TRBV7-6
CASSLIAQGSTEAFF
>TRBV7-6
CASSPRGGRSGNTIYF
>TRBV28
CASSFYESNQPQHF
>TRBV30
CAWSVDSFQETQYF
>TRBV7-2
CASSLGRGRTEAFF
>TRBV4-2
CASRPGSGNEKLFF
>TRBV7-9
CASSPSGGTGGFRAFF
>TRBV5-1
CASSLLDRGRNTEAFF
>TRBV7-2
CASSLIIAGGGPAFF
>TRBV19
CASSTPGGGLGSGANVLAF
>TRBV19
CASSTYTRGANQPQHF
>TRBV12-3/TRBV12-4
CASSVSNSPLHF
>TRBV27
CASSVSSGANVLTF
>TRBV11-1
CASSHTGDREDTQYF
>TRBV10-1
CASGQQGVLGYTF